This T cell receptor (beta chain) was obtained from a study of early T cells in non-severe SARS-CoV-2 infection. General study findings and limits: VDJdb matching, biased toward anti-spike CD8 responses, missed private and CD4 specificities.

Unique molecular identifiers were affixed to single, distinct cDNA molecules. TCRdb reprocessed the 5' RACE reads via MiXCR and lists one record per CDR3 protein. The sample lists approximately 37,000 distinct CDR3 sequences, approximately 5.1% occurring once. Many counts were recorded for this clonotype. Its antigen is undetermined. The length of the CDR3 is 13 residues. Germline assignment: CDR1 LNHDA and CDR2 SQIVND (reference sequence). V was trimmed by 3 bases and J by 5 bases, leaving 10 bases between them. This material consisted of whole blood, taken at baseline. This chain connects TRBV19 to TRBJ2-5, with D possibly being TRBD2 (5 bases). This receptor was taken from an adult who was a healthcare worker with PCR-confirmed SARS-CoV-2 infection or an uninfected control (not recorded which). This CDR3 is CASSITSQETQYF. Written as DNA, the CDR3 is TGTGCCAGTAGTATCACTAGTCAGGAGACCCAGTACTTC.